The clone carrying this TCR beta chain appeared many times. These data originate in a study of T cells in Graves' hyperthyroidism and ophthalmopathy. For the study at large: At initial diagnosis, before any treatment had begun, peripheral blood was obtained.

Germline CDR1 and CDR2: MNHNS and SASEGT. V shed 1 base, J shed 10 bases, and the junction held 6 bases outside the gene matches. The CDR3 covers 14 residues. Amplified TCR beta CDR3 regions came from RNA transcripts. First-round RT-PCR targeting the TCR CDR3 was performed with the HTBI primer set. One entry per CDR3 protein results from TCRdb running MiXCR on the multiplex PCR reads. The data show about 400,000 distinct CDR3 sequences, around 13% seen once. What was sequenced was blood. The TCR comes from a woman younger than 35 with Graves' hyperthyroidism. The chain uses TRBV6-1 and TRBJ2-2, with 7 bases aligning to TRBD2. The CDR3 bases are TGTGCCAGCAGTGAAGGCGGGGGAAAAGCGGAGCTGTTTTTT. Protein product: CASSEGGGKAELFF.